This note documents a single T cell receptor (beta chain) sequence. TCRdb's table, derived via immunoSEQ multiplex PCR, lists solely in-frame clones and lacks some. The data contain roughly 72,000 clones, 90% to 95% of them singletons. V was clipped by 10 bases and J by 7 bases; unmatched bases: 9. Germline CDR1 MNHNS, CDR2 SASEGT. The CDR3 is 12 amino acids. These data come from a study of T cell changes during pregnancy in multiple sclerosis. The TCR comes from a female donor with multiple sclerosis, enrolled in a pregnancy study. Sample: CD4+ T cells from peripheral blood mononuclear cells, taken before pregnancy. The chain employs TRBV6-1 and TRBJ2-5, with TRBD1 matching over 7 bases. The CDR3 bases are TGTGCCACGGGACACCCAGGGGGGACCCAGTACTTC. This gives the protein CATGHPGGTQYF.